The T cell receptor beta chain under discussion was sequenced for a study of shared clonotypes between healthy human individuals. In the naive CD8 group, cells lacked CD45RO and were positively selected for CCR7, so terminally differentiated effector memory CD45RA+ cells were left out. Those who donated were healthy HIV-negative adults, with no recent acute infections or vaccinations reported. The deep-level immunoSEQ assay was used. Investigators spread the genomic DNA of each subset evenly over several immunoSEQ plates. Using immunoSEQ multiplex PCR, the repertoire was profiled, and TCRdb retains in-frame clones only, with some absent. The sample contains more than 2 million clones, approximately 92% of which appear only once. Points on this clone: Antigen: not known.

Study-level findings and limits: Memory subsets had estimated richness that was generally smaller than that of naive subsets.

J was trimmed by 4 bases and V by 6 bases; bases with no gene match: 7. Germline V gives CDR1 MNHEY, CDR2 SVGAGI. The CDR3 is 15 residues long. Input material: naive CD8+ T cells from PBMCs. This chain uses TRBV6-5 with TRBJ2-1, with TRBD2 matching over 9 bases. This receptor was obtained from a man between 18 and 35 years old in good health. Some clones in this sample may be carry-over from other donors' samples. The CDR3 DNA reads as TGTGCCAGCAGACCCGGGACTAGCTTTTACAATGAGCAGTTCTTC. It specifies CASRPGTSFYNEQFF.